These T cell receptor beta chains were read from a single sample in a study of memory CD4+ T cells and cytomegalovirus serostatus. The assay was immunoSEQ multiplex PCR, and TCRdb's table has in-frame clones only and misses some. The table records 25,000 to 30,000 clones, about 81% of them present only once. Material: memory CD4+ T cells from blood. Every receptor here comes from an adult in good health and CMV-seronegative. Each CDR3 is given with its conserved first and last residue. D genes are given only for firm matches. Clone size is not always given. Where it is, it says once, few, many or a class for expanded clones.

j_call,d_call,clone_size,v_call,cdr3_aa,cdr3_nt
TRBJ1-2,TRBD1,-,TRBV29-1,CSVGTGGNYGYTF,TGCAGCGTTGGTACAGGGGGGAACTATGGCTACACCTTC
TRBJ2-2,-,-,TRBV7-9,CASSPWLAYTGELFF,TGTGCCAGCAGCCCGTGGCTAGCGTACACCGGGGAGCTGTTTTTT
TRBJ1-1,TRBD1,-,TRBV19,CASSMKDRGSPEAFF,TGTGCCAGTAGTATGAAAGACAGGGGAAGTCCAGAAGCTTTCTTT
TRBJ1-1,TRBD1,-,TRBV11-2,CASSISTGGTEAFF,TGTGCCAGCAGCATATCGACAGGGGGGACTGAAGCTTTCTTT
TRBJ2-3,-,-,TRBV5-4,CASTSSTDTQYF,TGTGCCAGCACATCTAGCACAGATACGCAGTATTTT
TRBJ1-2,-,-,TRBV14,CASSQDLSAFYGYTF,TGTGCCAGCAGCCAAGACTTAAGTGCCTTTTATGGCTACACCTTC
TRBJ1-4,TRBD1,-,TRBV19,CASSIRTGLPTNEKLFF,TGTGCCAGTAGTATTCGGACAGGCCTTCCAACTAATGAAAAACTGTTTTTT
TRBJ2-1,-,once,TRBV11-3,CASSLDWGSTYNEQFF,TGTGCCAGCAGCTTAGACTGGGGGAGCACCTACAATGAGCAGTTCTTC
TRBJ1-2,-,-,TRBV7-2,CASSFGRGAYGYTF,TGTGCCAGCAGCTTCGGTAGAGGAGCCTATGGCTACACCTTC
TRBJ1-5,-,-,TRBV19,CASSIRSDSNQPQHF,TGTGCCAGTAGTATTCGGTCTGATAGCAATCAGCCCCAGCATTTT